This T cell receptor (beta chain) was retrieved from a study of blood T cell repertoires in COVID-19. The CDR3 consists of 17 residues. The germline CDR1 and CDR2 sequences are LNHDA and SQIVND (reference sequence). Trimming removed 3 bases from V and 3 bases from J, with 17 bases in between. The data were produced by immunoSEQ multiplex PCR, yet TCRdb's version contains in-frame clones alone and is incomplete. The table shows 150,000 to 250,000 clones, with 87% occurring only once. The specimen sequenced was PBMCs or T cells enriched from blood (not recorded which). The chain recombines TRBV19 with TRBJ2-2, with a tentative D call TRBD2 (5 bases). This TCR derives from a woman aged 25 to 39 who had recovered from COVID-19. CDR3 DNA sequence: TGTGCCAGTAGTATGGGCGGGCTCGCAGTGGACACCGGGGAGCTGTTTTTT. It is translated as CASSMGGLAVDTGELFF.